This is a list of T cell receptor beta chains from one sample in a study of OX40 agonist ivuxolimab in advanced cancers. Method: immunoSEQ multiplex PCR; TCRdb's copy keeps in-frame clones and lacks some. The sample holds about 70,000 clones, 82% seen once. The sequencing used CD4+ or CD8+ T cells sorted from blood, collected in a trial of the OX40 agonist ivuxolimab. These receptors were obtained from an adult with an advanced solid tumor such as melanoma, head and neck, liver or kidney cancer. Both conserved end residues are part of each CDR3. The order of the fields is V gene, clone size, D gene, J gene, CDR3 DNA, CDR3 protein. The D gene is left open where the match is weak. Clone size is shown for a subset of rows, as once, few, many or a class of expanded clone.

TRBV2,NA,NA,TRBJ2-5,TGTGCCAGCAGTGACAGAGAGACCCAGTACTTC,CASSDRETQYF
TRBV28,once,NA,TRBJ1-2,TGTGCCAGCAGCCCAGCAGCAAACTATGGCTACACCTTC,CASSPAANYGYTF
TRBV9,NA,NA,TRBJ2-7,TGTGCCAGCAGCCCAGACTACTCATCCTACGAGCAGTACTTC,CASSPDYSSYEQYF
TRBV2,NA,TRBD2,TRBJ2-4,TGTGCCAGCAGCTCTTTGGGGGGGAGCAGAGGCATTCAGTACTTC,CASSSLGGSRGIQYF
TRBV2,NA,TRBD2,TRBJ2-5,TGTGCCAGCAACTCCCCTGGGGGACTAGCGAGGGAGACCCAGTACTTC,CASNSPGGLARETQYF
TRBV6-1,NA,TRBD1,TRBJ1-2,TGTGCCAGCAGTGAAGTAGGGACAGGGAAAGGAGGCTACACCTTC,CASSEVGTGKGGYTF
TRBV7-8,NA,NA,TRBJ1-1,TGTGCCAGCAGCTTACAACGGGGGGGCACTGAAGCTTTCTTT,CASSLQRGGTEAFF
TRBV5-1,NA,NA,TRBJ2-7,TGCGCCAGCAGCTTGGGGGCCTCCCTCTACGAGCAGTACTTC,CASSLGASLYEQYF
TRBV4-3,once,NA,TRBJ2-3,TGCGCCAGCAGCCACTCGAACACAGATACGCAGTATTTT,CASSHSNTDTQYF
TRBV28,NA,NA,TRBJ2-5,TGTGCCAGCAGTCGTTCAGGGTCCGAGACCCAGTACTTC,CASSRSGSETQYF
TRBV27,NA,NA,TRBJ2-5,TGTGCCAGCAGCCCCATACGAGGACAGTACCAAGAGACCCAGTACTTC,CASSPIRGQYQETQYF
TRBV5-1,NA,TRBD1,TRBJ1-4,TGCGCCAGCAGCTCGACGACAGGGGGCGGTGAAAAACTGTTTTTT,CASSSTTGGGEKLFF
TRBV18,NA,TRBD2,TRBJ2-5,TGTGCCAGCCTGACTAGCGGCGGGGAGACCCAGTACTTC,CASLTSGGETQYF
TRBV7-9,NA,NA,TRBJ1-4,TGTGCCAGCGGTTGGGGGACAACTAATGAAAAACTGTTTTTT,CASGWGTTNEKLFF
TRBV27,NA,NA,TRBJ2-5,TGTGCCAGCAGTTTAGAGGGGTCCCTCCTAACCCAGTACTTC,CASSLEGSLLTQYF
TRBV4-1,NA,NA,TRBJ1-2,TGCGCCAGCAGCCAAGAGAAAGGACGGATGAATACTGGCTACACCTTC,CASSQEKGRMNTGYTF
TRBV5-1,NA,NA,TRBJ2-7,TGCGCCAGCAGCCTGACTATGGGCTACGAGCAGTACTTC,CASSLTMGYEQYF
TRBV28,NA,NA,TRBJ2-3,TGTGCCAGCAGTTTGTCCAGCCCAGATACGCAGTATTTT,CASSLSSPDTQYF
TRBV18,NA,TRBD2,TRBJ2-5,TGTGCCAGCTCACCACCCTATCCGGGGGGAGAGACCCAGTACTTC,CASSPPYPGGETQYF
TRBV6-5,NA,TRBD2,TRBJ2-1,TGTGCCAGCAGTTACAGGACTAGCGGGAGAGGCGATGAGCAGTTCTTC,CASSYRTSGRGDEQFF
TRBV28,NA,NA,TRBJ1-5,TGTGCCAGCAGTTTATACCCTGAGGGGATAGGCAATCAGCCCCAGCATTTT,CASSLYPEGIGNQPQHF
TRBV7-9,NA,NA,TRBJ1-1,TGTGCCAGCACCCCTGCCGGACCGGGGTTCGGTTGGTCTTTCTTT,CASTPAGPGFGWSFF
TRBV5-4,NA,NA,TRBJ1-4,TGTGCCAGCAGTTACCGGGACGCTCCGCCTGAAAAACTGTTTTTT,CASSYRDAPPEKLFF
TRBV11-2,few,NA,TRBJ1-1,TGTGCCAGCAGCTTAGACAGGGTTAGTACTGAAGCTTTCTTT,CASSLDRVSTEAFF
TRBV4-1,NA,NA,TRBJ2-2,TGCGCCAGCAGCCAAAATCTATTCGGTCTGGGGGGAACCGGGGAGCTGTTTTTT,CASSQNLFGLGGTGELFF
TRBV7-2,once,NA,TRBJ2-7,TGTGCCAGCAGCTTTCGAGGGGGAAAAAACTACGAGCAGTACTTC,CASSFRGGKNYEQYF
TRBV28,NA,NA,TRBJ2-1,TGTGCCAGCAGTTCCCGGTCCCGATCGGTTGAGCAGTTCTTC,CASSSRSRSVEQFF
TRBV6-4,NA,NA,TRBJ1-6,TGTGCCAGCACTGACTGTAAAGGAAGGGGCCCCCTCCACTTT,CASTDCKGRGPLHF
TRBV19,NA,TRBD1,TRBJ2-1,TGTGCCAGTAGTACACAGGGGGTTAACAATGAGCAGTTCTTC,CASSTQGVNNEQFF